This is a list of T cell receptor beta chains from one sample in a study of T cells after yellow fever vaccination. From the 5' RACE reads, TCRdb called clonotypes with MiXCR, one entry per CDR3 protein. The sample lists more than 300,000 distinct CDR3 sequences; around 10% were seen once. Material: CD4+ T cells sorted from PBMCs, obtained 45 days after the yellow fever booster vaccination. The receptors here all came from a man between 18 and 35 years old who received the YFV17D yellow fever vaccine. CDR3s include the opening cysteine and the closing phenylalanine or tryptophan. Each record gives: J gene, V gene, clone size, D gene, CDR3 DNA, CDR3 protein. The D gene is left open where the match is weak. The size of a clone is reported for some rows only, either as once, few or many, or as a class for expanded clones.

TRBJ2-5,TRBV20-1,NA,TRBD2,TGCAGTGCTCACTTCGGGGGGCAAGAGACCCAGTACTTC,CSAHFGGQETQYF
TRBJ2-1,TRBV12-3/TRBV12-4,NA,TRBD2,TGTGCCAGCCAGGCGGGGGGGTACAATGAGCAGTTCTTC,CASQAGGYNEQFF
TRBJ2-7,TRBV5-1,few,TRBD1,TGCGCCAGCAGCTTGGCCCTCTCCGGGACAGACCCCTACGAGCAGTACTTC,CASSLALSGTDPYEQYF
TRBJ2-5,TRBV7-9,many,NA,TGTGCCAGCAGCCCAGGGGTCCGGGAGACCCAGTACTTC,CASSPGVRETQYF
TRBJ2-2,TRBV7-6,NA,TRBD1,TGTGCCAGCAGCTTTACCTCCGGGACAGGGGCGATGGGGGAGCTGTTTTTT,CASSFTSGTGAMGELFF
TRBJ1-5,TRBV12-5,many,NA,TGTGCTAGTGGTTTCGGCGGGGGTCAGCCCCAGCATTTT,CASGFGGGQPQHF
TRBJ1-4,TRBV5-1,few,TRBD1,TGCGCCAGCAGCCCTAATCTACAGGGGAGGGAAAAACTGTTTTTT,CASSPNLQGREKLFF
TRBJ1-5,TRBV10-3,NA,TRBD1,TGTGCCATCTGTGACAGGGGAGGAGAGCAGCCCCAGCATTTT,CAICDRGGEQPQHF
TRBJ2-3,TRBV5-4,NA,NA,TGTGCCAGCAGCTTGGAGGACCCGTTTGATACGCAGTATTTT,CASSLEDPFDTQYF
TRBJ2-3,TRBV11-1,few,NA,TGTGCCAGCAGCTTAGGCTCTACTAGCACAGATACGCAGTATTTT,CASSLGSTSTDTQYF
TRBJ2-2,TRBV29-1,NA,NA,TGCAGCGTTGGGGAGATGGCGCGCGGGGAGCTGTTTTTT,CSVGEMARGELFF
TRBJ2-2,TRBV5-1,NA,NA,TGCGCCAGCAGCTTCTCTGGCTCGAACACCGGGGAGCTGTTTTTT,CASSFSGSNTGELFF
TRBJ2-1,TRBV6-1,NA,TRBD2,TGTGCCAGCAGTGAAGTGATGTTGGGGGCGGGGGGATACAATGAGCAGTTCTTC,CASSEVMLGAGGYNEQFF
TRBJ2-5,TRBV5-1,few,NA,TGCGCCAGCAGCTTTGGAGACAGAGAGACCCAGTACTTC,CASSFGDRETQYF
TRBJ2-1,TRBV6-2/TRBV6-3,NA,NA,TGTGCCAGCAGCCTTTCGCAGGGGCGATACAATGAGCAGTTCTTC,CASSLSQGRYNEQFF
TRBJ1-6,TRBV27,few,TRBD1,TGTGCCAGCAGTTATTCGGACAGGGGAGATTCACCCCTCCACTTT,CASSYSDRGDSPLHF
TRBJ2-7,TRBV6-2/TRBV6-3,few,NA,TGTGCCAGCAGTTGGGCCTACGAGCAGTACTTC,CASSWAYEQYF
TRBJ1-3,TRBV10-3,few,NA,TGTGCCATCAGGGGCAGGGCAAGCTCTGGAAACACCATATATTTT,CAIRGRASSGNTIYF
TRBJ1-1,TRBV6-2/TRBV6-3,many,NA,TGTGCCAGCAGTTACCCCGGGAACACTGAAGCTTTCTTT,CASSYPGNTEAFF
TRBJ2-5,TRBV7-6,NA,NA,TGTGCCAGCAGCCTATCGATTAGACAAGAGACCCAGTACTTC,CASSLSIRQETQYF
TRBJ2-3,TRBV7-2,few,TRBD2,TGTGCCAGCAGCCCACCGGGACTAGCAGATACGCAGTATTTT,CASSPPGLADTQYF
TRBJ2-5,TRBV5-8,NA,TRBD1,TGTGCCAGCAGCGTGGGACAGGGGAAGACCCAGTACTTC,CASSVGQGKTQYF
TRBJ2-2,TRBV2,few,NA,TGTGCCAGCAGTGGTGAGATGCGGGCCGGGGAGCTGTTTTTT,CASSGEMRAGELFF